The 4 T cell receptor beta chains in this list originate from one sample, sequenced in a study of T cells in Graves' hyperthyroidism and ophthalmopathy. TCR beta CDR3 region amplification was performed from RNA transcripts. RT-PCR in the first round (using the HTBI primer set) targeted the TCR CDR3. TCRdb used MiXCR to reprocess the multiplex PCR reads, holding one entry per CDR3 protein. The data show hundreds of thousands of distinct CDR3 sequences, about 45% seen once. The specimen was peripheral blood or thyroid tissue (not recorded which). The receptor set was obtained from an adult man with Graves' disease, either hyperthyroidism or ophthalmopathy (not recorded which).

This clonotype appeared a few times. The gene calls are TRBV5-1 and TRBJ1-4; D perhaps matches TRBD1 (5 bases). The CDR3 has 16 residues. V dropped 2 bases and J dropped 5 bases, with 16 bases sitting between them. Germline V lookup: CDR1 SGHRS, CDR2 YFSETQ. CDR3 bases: TGCGCCAGCAGCTTTGGGGCTGGGAGGAGGAATGAAAAACTGTTTTTT. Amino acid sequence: CASSFGAGRRNEKLFF.

CDR3 residues: CRGWPNEKLFF. CDR3 nucleotide sequence: TGCAGAGGGTGGCCTAATGAAAAACTGTTTTTT. J is TRBJ1-4 and V is TRBV20-1; D not certain. There are 11 residues in the CDR3. CDR1 DFQATT and CDR2 SNEGSKA come from the germline V gene (reference sequence).

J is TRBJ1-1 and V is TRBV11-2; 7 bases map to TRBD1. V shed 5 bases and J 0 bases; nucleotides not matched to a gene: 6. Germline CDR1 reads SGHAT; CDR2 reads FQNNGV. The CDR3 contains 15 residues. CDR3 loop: CASSQDDRVNTEAFF. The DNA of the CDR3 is TGTGCCAGCAGCCAAGACGACAGGGTGAACACTGAAGCTTTCTTT.

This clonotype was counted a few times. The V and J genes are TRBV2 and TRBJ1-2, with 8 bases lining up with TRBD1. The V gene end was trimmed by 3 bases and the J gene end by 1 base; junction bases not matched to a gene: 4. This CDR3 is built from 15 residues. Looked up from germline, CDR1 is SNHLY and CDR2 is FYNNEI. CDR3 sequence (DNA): TGTGCCAGCAGTGACAGGGGGCGCGTTAACTATGGCTACACCTTC. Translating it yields CASSDRGRVNYGYTF.